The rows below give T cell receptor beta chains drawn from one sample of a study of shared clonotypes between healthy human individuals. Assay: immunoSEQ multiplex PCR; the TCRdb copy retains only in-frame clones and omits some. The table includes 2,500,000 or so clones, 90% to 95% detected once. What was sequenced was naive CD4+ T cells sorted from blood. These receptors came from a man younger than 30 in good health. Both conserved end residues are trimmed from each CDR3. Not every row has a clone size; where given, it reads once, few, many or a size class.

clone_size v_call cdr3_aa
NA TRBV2 ASRMQGAGANVLT
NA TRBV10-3 AIRQTESSYNEQF
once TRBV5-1 ASTRSGSNYNEQF
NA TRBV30 AWGPRGDTQY
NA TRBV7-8 ASSLERGGPY
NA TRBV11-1 ASSYKGSLLGTIRNVLT
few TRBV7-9 ASSPQGNNQPQH
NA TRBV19 ASSRVQGVSYEQY
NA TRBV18 ASSPQGTYYEQY
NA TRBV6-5 ASSLSGGARDTQY
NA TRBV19 ASSTTSGTSSYNEQF
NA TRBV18 ASSPRGSEDIQY
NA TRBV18 ASSPTDRVYGYT